The 9 T cell receptor beta chains below were found in one sample sequenced in a study of blood T cells in healthy people across ages. A second PCR, run for about 6 to 11 cycles, used a sample-barcoded 5' primer plus a J-beta primer mix. TCRdb used MiXCR to reprocess the 5' RACE reads, holding one entry per CDR3 protein. The sample contains 1.5 million to 2 million distinct CDR3 sequences, about 30% of which appear only once. The specimen sequenced was blood. The receptors shown here come from a woman in her 30s in good health.

Worth noting for this clonotype: A much larger clone sits a single nucleotide away, making a read error possible. The gene calls are TRBV29-1 and TRBJ2-3; D uncertain. The CDR3 length is 12 residues. CDR1 is SQVTM and CDR2 is ANQGSEA in the germline V gene. The CDR3 region is CGVEDDPDTQYF. The CDR3 nucleotides are TGCGGCGTTGAAGATGATCCGGATACGCAGTATTTT.

The CDR3 region has the DNA TGCAGTGCTAGAGAAGGGGCTAGCTGGGTCAATGAGCAGTTCTTC. Translated: CSAREGASWVNEQFF. The chain has TRBV20-1 and TRBJ2-1, with D perhaps being TRBD1 or TRBD2 (5 bases each). V dropped 0 bases and J dropped 6 bases, with 15 bases sitting between them. CDR1 is DFQATT and CDR2 is SNEGSKA in the germline V gene (reference sequence). The CDR3 runs to 15 residues.

This clonotype was found many times. J is TRBJ2-5 and V is TRBV7-9; TRBD1 agrees at 7 bases. Germline V gene sequence: CDR1 SEHNR, CDR2 FQNEAQ (reference sequence). Losses at the gene ends were 5 bases for V and 8 bases for J; bases not matched to a gene: 14. This CDR3 comprises 15 residues. CDR3 DNA sequence: TGTGCCAGCAGCAGAGCCGGGACAGAAAAGAGAACCCAGTACTTC. As protein: CASSRAGTEKRTQYF.

The chain carries TRBV7-6 and TRBJ2-2; the match to TRBD2 covers 13 bases. Unmatched junction bases numbered 12, after V lost 3 bases and J lost 2 bases. This CDR3 comprises 20 residues. The germline V gene encodes CDR1 SGHVS and CDR2 FNYEAQ. The CDR3 bases are TGTGCCAGCAGCTTGAAATATTCCGGGACTAGCGGGGACAACACCGGGGAGCTGTTTTTT. This encodes CASSLKYSGTSGDNTGELFF.

V gene TRBV7-9 combines with J gene TRBJ1-4; TRBD1 agrees at 7 bases. Germline V gene sequence: CDR1 SEHNR, CDR2 FQNEAQ (reference sequence). The V and J ends lost 8 bases and 7 bases, in that order; junction bases with no gene match: 13. The CDR3 has 15 residues. The CDR3, as DNA: TGTGCCAGCTCGGGGGCAGGGGGACAAGGTGAAAAACTGTTTTTT. This encodes CASSGAGGQGEKLFF.

This clonotype came up a few times. The chain joins TRBV5-1 to TRBJ2-1, with a tentative D call TRBD2 (6 bases). Germline V lookup: CDR1 SGHRS, CDR2 YFSETQ. The CDR3 length is 13 residues. This chain's CDR3 is CATARISGNEQFF. CDR3 coding DNA: TGCGCTACCGCTAGGATTAGCGGTAATGAGCAGTTCTTC.

The sample holds a few counts of this clonotype. This rearrangement joins TRBV20-1 to TRBJ1-2; D is uncertain. CDR3 length: 15 amino acids. V was shortened by 5 bases and J by 0 bases, with 16 bases between the two germline ends. Looked up from germline, CDR1 is DFQATT and CDR2 is SNEGSKA (reference sequence). DNA of the CDR3: TGCAGTGCTCCCCAGACCCTAAACTCTAACTATGGCTACACCTTC. This encodes CSAPQTLNSNYGYTF.

Points on this clonotype: Sequence at one end of the junction differs from germline and may be a read error. This chain joins TRBV12-3 or TRBV12-4 and TRBJ2-3, with D perhaps matching TRBD2 (5 bases). The CDR3 has 13 amino acids. CDR3 sequence: CVSRLRGTDTQYF. DNA for the CDR3: TGTGTCAGCAGGCTTCGGGGTACAGATACGCAGTATTTT.

This rearrangement joins TRBV2 to TRBJ1-4; TRBD1 aligns across 7 bases. Germline CDR1 SNHLY, CDR2 FYNNEI. CDR3 length equals 15 residues. Germline trimming cut 8 bases from V and 5 bases from J; bases unmatched to any gene: 11. DNA for the CDR3: TGTGCCAGCGTAAGAAACAGGGGCGGAAATGAAAAACTGTTTTTT. Protein: CASVRNRGGNEKLFF.